This passage covers 19 T cell receptor beta chains from one sample sequenced in a study of T cells in Graves' hyperthyroidism and ophthalmopathy. Amplification of TCR beta CDR3 regions was performed using RNA transcripts as template. A first-round RT-PCR of the TCR CDR3 used the HTBI primer set. TCRdb analysed the multiplex PCR reads with MiXCR anew, one entry per CDR3 protein. The repertoire has over 650,000 distinct CDR3 sequences, less than 20% of them found once; the top ten carry around 8.1%. The sample comprised blood. These receptors were obtained from a man younger than 30 with Graves' hyperthyroidism.

The rearrangement joins TRBV20-1 to TRBJ2-7; 11 bases line up with TRBD2. CDR1 DFQATT and CDR2 SNEGSKA come from the germline V gene (reference sequence). Losses at the gene ends were 1 base for V and 4 bases for J; bases not matched to a gene: 6. CDR3 length equals 15 residues. CDR3 loop: CSARGRGLAVYEQYF. As DNA, the CDR3 is TGCAGTGCTAGAGGCAGGGGACTAGCGGTTTACGAGCAGTACTTC.

V is TRBV15 and J is TRBJ2-1, with D possibly being TRBD2 (5 bases). Germline V gene data show CDR1 as LNHNV and CDR2 as YYDKDF (reference sequence). CDR3 length: 13 residues. V lost 0 bases, J lost 7 bases, and 7 bases lay in between. The CDR3, as DNA: TGTGCCACCAGCAGAGAAGCGGAGAATGAGCAGTTCTTC. Translation: CATSREAENEQFF.

This clonotype came up many times. The chain combines TRBV7-7 with TRBJ2-7; 12 bases line up with TRBD1. The CDR3 is 14 residues long. Germline values: CDR1 SSHAT, CDR2 FNYEAQ (reference sequence). After removal of 5 bases from V and 6 bases from J, the junction contained 5 bases not matched to a gene. The CDR3 DNA reads TGTGCCAGCAGCCCGGGACAGGGGGCGATCGAGCAGTACTTC. Protein: CASSPGQGAIEQYF.

CDR3 in DNA: TGTGCCAGCGCCCGAACTTACAATGAGCAGTTCTTC. Amino acids: CASARTYNEQFF. This rearrangement joins TRBV12-3 or TRBV12-4 to TRBJ2-1; D ambiguous. With 8 bases removed from V and 4 bases from J, the gap between germline ends came to 9 bases. The length of the CDR3 is 12 residues.

This clonotype showed up just a few times. V usage is TRBV18 and J usage is TRBJ2-7; 7 positions match TRBD2. This CDR3 region has 14 residues. Germline V gene sequence: CDR1 KGHSH, CDR2 LQKENI. Unmatched junction bases numbered 4, after V lost 4 bases and J lost 1 base. The CDR3 region has the DNA TGTGCCAGCTCACGGGACTACAAATCCTACGAGCAGTACTTC. Its protein product is CASSRDYKSYEQYF.

The chain carries TRBV29-1 and TRBJ2-5, with D perhaps matching TRBD2 (6 bases). V lost 7 bases and J lost 6, with 21 bases in between. This CDR3 spans 14 amino acids. Germline assignment: CDR1 SQVTM and CDR2 ANQGSEA. The CDR3 is CSASFSGGVKTQYF. The CDR3 bases are TGCAGCGCCTCCTTTAGCGGAGGCGTAAAGACCCAGTACTTC.

The rearrangement links TRBV12-3 or TRBV12-4 to TRBJ2-1, with TRBD2 matching over 8 bases. After removal of 1 base from V and 8 bases from J, the junction contained 16 bases not matched to a gene. CDR3 length: 18 residues. The CDR3 is CASSLGPPASGWNHEQFF. The CDR3 DNA reads as TGTGCCAGCAGTTTAGGACCCCCGGCTAGCGGGTGGAACCATGAGCAGTTCTTC.

This chain connects TRBV9 to TRBJ1-1; no reliable D call. Germline V lookup: CDR1 SGDLS, CDR2 YYNGEE. The CDR3 is 14 residues long. V was shortened by 3 bases and J by 1 base, with 10 bases between the two germline ends. The CDR3 region has the DNA TGTGCCAGCAGCGGTCGGACGGCGAACACTGAAGCTTTCTTT. This gives the protein CASSGRTANTEAFF.

V and J are TRBV7-2 and TRBJ2-3; no definite D call. The V gene lost 1 base and the J gene lost 4 bases, with 12 bases spanning the gap. The CDR3 runs to 15 residues. Germline loops: CDR1 SGHTA, CDR2 FQGNSA. The CDR3 bases are TGTGCCAGCAGCTTAGAAGGCCTTCCCCCAGATACGCAGTATTTT. Residues: CASSLEGLPPDTQYF.

The chain combines TRBV2 with TRBJ1-2, with TRBD1 matching 8 bases. V was clipped by 6 bases and J by 8 bases; unmatched bases: 5. The CDR3 covers 12 residues. Per germline, CDR1 SNHLY and CDR2 FYNNEI. The CDR3 coding sequence is TGTGCCAGCAGGGGACAGGTTGGAGGCTACACCTTC. This gives the protein CASRGQVGGYTF.

For the CDR3, the DNA is TGTGCCAGCAGCTTAGTCGGGGGGGGACCCCCGGGGTACGAGCAGTACTTC. It codes for CASSLVGGGPPGYEQYF. The V call is TRBV7-9, the J call TRBJ2-7; 8 bases line up with TRBD2. This CDR3 is built from 17 residues. The V and J ends lost 1 base and 4 bases, in that order; junction bases with no gene match: 12. Germline CDR1 reads SEHNR; CDR2 reads FQNEAQ (reference sequence).

The rearrangement links TRBV29-1 to TRBJ1-2; maybe TRBD1 (6 bases). CDR3 length: 16 amino acids. V gave up 2 bases and J gave up 7 bases, with 23 bases separating them. Per germline, CDR1 SQVTM and CDR2 ANQGSEA. CDR3 DNA sequence: TGCAGCGTTGAAAAAACAGGGATGGCTAAGGACCTTGGCTACACCTTC. It specifies CSVEKTGMAKDLGYTF.

This clonotype was seen a handful of times. The V and J genes are TRBV6-1 and TRBJ2-5; D remains unclear. The CDR3 covers 12 residues. V lost 5 bases and J 5 bases, leaving 9 bases between the germline ends. CDR1 is MNHNS, CDR2 SASEGT, per germline. As DNA, the CDR3 is TGTGCCAGCAGTTTTCAACAGGAGACCCAGTACTTC. This encodes CASSFQQETQYF.

The rearrangement links TRBV6-1 to TRBJ2-1, with 9 nucleotides matching TRBD2. With V trimmed by 3 bases and J by 9 bases, 6 bases remained unmatched. This CDR3 has 14 residues. CDR1 is MNHNS, CDR2 SASEGT, per germline. CDR3 sequence: CASSERRGRAEQFF. The CDR3 DNA sequence: TGTGCCAGCAGTGAGCGGCGCGGGAGGGCTGAGCAGTTCTTC.

This clonotype was seen only a few times. The J gene is TRBJ2-4, the V gene TRBV2; 11 bases agree with TRBD1. Germline values: CDR1 SNHLY, CDR2 FYNNEI. Trimming removed 0 bases from V and 3 bases from J; junction bases left unmatched: 10. The CDR3 has 19 amino acids. The CDR3: CASSEARGTGGEGKNIQYF. As DNA, the CDR3 is TGTGCCAGCAGTGAAGCCCGGGGGACAGGGGGTGAGGGCAAAAACATTCAGTACTTC.

V usage is TRBV5-1 and J usage is TRBJ2-1, with TRBD2 matching over 8 bases. Per the germline V gene, CDR1 is SGHRS and CDR2 is YFSETQ. The CDR3 runs 15 residues. The V and J ends lost 3 bases and 3 bases, in that order; junction bases with no gene match: 5. In nucleotides, the CDR3 is TGCGCCAGCAGCTCAACTAGCGGCATCTACAATGAGCAGTTCTTC. Amino acid sequence: CASSSTSGIYNEQFF.

Comment on this clonotype: This may be a read error, as it is one base from a much larger clone. The chain joins TRBV6-1 to TRBJ2-7, with a possible D match to TRBD1 (5 bases). This CDR3 is 14 amino acids long. From germline, CDR1 is MNHNS and CDR2 SASEGT. Trimming pared 5 bases from V and 5 bases from J, leaving 16 bases between. In DNA form, the CDR3 reads TGTGCCAGCAGTACCTCCAGGGCTCAGGACGAGCAGTACTTC. This gives the protein CASSTSRAQDEQYF.

This clonotype was found a few times. An end of the junction differs from the germline gene, which may be a read error. The chain combines TRBV3-1 with TRBJ2-2; tentatively, D is TRBD1 (6 bases). Germline lookup yields CDR1 LGHDT and CDR2 YNNKEL (reference sequence). The CDR3 totals 16 residues. As DNA, the CDR3 is TGTGCCAGCACCCAAACCGCAGGGGCCGTCACCGGGGAGCTGTTTTTT. It is translated as CASTQTAGAVTGELFF.

This clonotype was seen only a few times. The rearrangement uses TRBV4-1 and TRBJ1-3, with 7 nucleotides matching TRBD1. CDR3 length equals 15 residues. In germline, CDR1 is MGHRA, CDR2 YSYEKL. With V trimmed by 0 bases and J by 1 base, 0 bases remained unmatched. DNA of the CDR3: TGCGCCAGCAGCCAAGAGACAGGGTCTGGAAACACCATATATTTT. Encoded protein: CASSQETGSGNTIYF.